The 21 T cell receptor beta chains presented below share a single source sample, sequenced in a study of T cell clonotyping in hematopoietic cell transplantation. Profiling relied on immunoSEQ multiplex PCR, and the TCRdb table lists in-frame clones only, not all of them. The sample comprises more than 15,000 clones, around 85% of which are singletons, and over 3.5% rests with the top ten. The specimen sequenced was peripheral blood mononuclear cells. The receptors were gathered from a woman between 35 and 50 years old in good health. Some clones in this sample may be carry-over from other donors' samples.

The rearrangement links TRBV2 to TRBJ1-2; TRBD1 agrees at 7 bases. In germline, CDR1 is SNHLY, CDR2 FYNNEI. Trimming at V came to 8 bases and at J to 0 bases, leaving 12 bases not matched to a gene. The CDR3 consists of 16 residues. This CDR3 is CASLGQTTPTNYGYTF. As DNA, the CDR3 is TGTGCCAGCCTGGGACAGACAACACCAACTAACTATGGCTACACCTTC.

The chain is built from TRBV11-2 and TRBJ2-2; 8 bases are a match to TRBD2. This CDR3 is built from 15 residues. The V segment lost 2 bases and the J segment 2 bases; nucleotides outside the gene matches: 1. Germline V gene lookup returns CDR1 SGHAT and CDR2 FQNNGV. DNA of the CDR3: TGTGCCAGCAGCTTACTAGCGGGTAACACCGGGGAGCTGTTTTTT. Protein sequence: CASSLLAGNTGELFF.

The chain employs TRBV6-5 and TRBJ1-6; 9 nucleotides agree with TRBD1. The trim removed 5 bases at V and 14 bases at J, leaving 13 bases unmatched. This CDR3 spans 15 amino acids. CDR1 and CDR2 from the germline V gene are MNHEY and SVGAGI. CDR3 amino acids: CASSGNRGPSIALHF. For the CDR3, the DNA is TGTGCCAGCAGTGGCAACAGGGGGCCCTCGATTGCCCTCCACTTT.

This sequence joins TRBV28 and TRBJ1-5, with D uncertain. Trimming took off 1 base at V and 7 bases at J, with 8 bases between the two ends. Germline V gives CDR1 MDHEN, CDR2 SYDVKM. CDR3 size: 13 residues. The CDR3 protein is CASSLYVQQPQHF. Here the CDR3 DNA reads TGTGCCAGCAGTTTATATGTCCAGCAGCCCCAGCATTTT.

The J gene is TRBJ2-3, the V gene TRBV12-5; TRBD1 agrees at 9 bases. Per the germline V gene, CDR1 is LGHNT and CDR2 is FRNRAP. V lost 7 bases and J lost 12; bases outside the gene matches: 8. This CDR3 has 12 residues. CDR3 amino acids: CASAPDRGTQYF. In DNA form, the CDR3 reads TGTGCTAGTGCTCCTGACAGGGGGACCCAGTATTTT.

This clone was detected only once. For the CDR3, the DNA is TGCGCCAGCAGCCTGGACAGGGGGGGCTACGAGCAGTACTTC. Its protein product is CASSLDRGGYEQYF. This chain uses TRBV5-1 with TRBJ2-7, with TRBD1 matching 10 bases. The CDR3 has 14 residues. V gave up 4 bases and J gave up 3 bases; unmatched junction bases: 4. Germline CDR1 is SGHRS and CDR2 is YFSETQ.

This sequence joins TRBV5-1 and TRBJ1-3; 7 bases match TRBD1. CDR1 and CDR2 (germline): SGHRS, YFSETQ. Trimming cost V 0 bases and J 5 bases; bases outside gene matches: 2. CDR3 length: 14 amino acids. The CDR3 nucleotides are TGCGCCAGCAGCTTGGGGGACAGCCGAAACACCATATATTTT. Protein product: CASSLGDSRNTIYF.

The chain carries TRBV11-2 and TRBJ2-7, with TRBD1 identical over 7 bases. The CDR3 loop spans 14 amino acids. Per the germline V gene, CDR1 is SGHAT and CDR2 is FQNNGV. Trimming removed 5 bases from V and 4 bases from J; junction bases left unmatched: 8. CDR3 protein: CASSLQGFMYEQYF. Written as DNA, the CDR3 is TGTGCCAGCAGCCTACAGGGGTTTATGTACGAGCAGTACTTC.

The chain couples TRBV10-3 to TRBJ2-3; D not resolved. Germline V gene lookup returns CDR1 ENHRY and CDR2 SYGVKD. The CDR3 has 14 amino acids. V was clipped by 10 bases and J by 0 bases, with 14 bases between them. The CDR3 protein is CATSGSPSTDTQYF. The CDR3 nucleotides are TGTGCCACCTCAGGCAGTCCTAGCACAGATACGCAGTATTTT.

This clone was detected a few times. CDR3 sequence: CASSARGTANYGYTF. DNA of the CDR3: TGTGCCAGCAGCGCCCGGGGTACAGCTAACTATGGCTACACCTTC. The V and J genes are TRBV7-2 and TRBJ1-2, with D unresolved. CDR1 is SGHTA, CDR2 FQGNSA, per germline. This CDR3 is 15 amino acids long. The V end was cut by 5 bases, the J end by 0 bases, with 13 bases between.

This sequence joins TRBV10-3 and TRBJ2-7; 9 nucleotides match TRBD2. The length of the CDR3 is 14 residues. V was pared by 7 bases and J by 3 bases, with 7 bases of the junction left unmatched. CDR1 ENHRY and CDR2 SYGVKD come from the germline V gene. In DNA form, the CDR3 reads TGTGCCATCACCTCCGAGACTAGCGGCTACGAGCAGTACTTC. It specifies CAITSETSGYEQYF.

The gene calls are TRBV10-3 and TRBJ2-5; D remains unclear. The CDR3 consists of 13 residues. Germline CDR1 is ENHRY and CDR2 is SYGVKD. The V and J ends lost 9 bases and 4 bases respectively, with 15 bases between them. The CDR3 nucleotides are TGTGCCATTGCAACACCACCAGTAGAGACCCAGTACTTC. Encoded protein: CAIATPPVETQYF.

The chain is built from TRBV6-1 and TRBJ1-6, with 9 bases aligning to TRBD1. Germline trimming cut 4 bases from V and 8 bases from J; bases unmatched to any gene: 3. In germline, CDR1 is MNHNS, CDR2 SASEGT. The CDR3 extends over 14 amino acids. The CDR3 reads CASSADRGDSPLHF. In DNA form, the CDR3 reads TGTGCCAGCAGTGCCGACAGGGGGGATTCACCCCTCCACTTT.

The CDR3 protein is CAWSVGGAGEKLFF. The CDR3 DNA follows: TGTGCCTGGAGTGTGGGGGGGGCTGGTGAAAAACTGTTTTTT. The chain couples TRBV30 to TRBJ1-4; perhaps TRBD1 as D (6 bases). This CDR3 spans 14 amino acids. The V end lost 0 bases, the J end lost 7 bases, and 12 bases lay between the germline ends. Germline V gives CDR1 GTSNPN, CDR2 SVGIG (reference sequence).

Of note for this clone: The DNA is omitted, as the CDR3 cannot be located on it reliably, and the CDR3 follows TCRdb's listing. The CDR3 protein is CASSILARDYGYTF. V and J are TRBV19 and TRBJ1-2; the tabulated D call, TRBD1, remains unverified against the DNA. From germline, CDR1 is LNHDA and CDR2 SQIVND (reference sequence). The CDR3 spans 14 amino acids, including both terminal residues.

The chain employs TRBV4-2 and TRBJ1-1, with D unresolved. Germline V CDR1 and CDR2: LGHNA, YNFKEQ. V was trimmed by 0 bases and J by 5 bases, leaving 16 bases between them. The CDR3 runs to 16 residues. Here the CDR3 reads CASSQDALGSGTEAFF. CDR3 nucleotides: TGTGCCAGCAGCCAAGATGCGTTAGGCTCCGGGACTGAAGCTTTCTTT.

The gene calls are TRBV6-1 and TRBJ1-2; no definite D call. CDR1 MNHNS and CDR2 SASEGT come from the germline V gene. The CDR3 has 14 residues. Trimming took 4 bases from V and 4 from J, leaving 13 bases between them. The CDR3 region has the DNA TGTGCCAGCAGTGGGTTCGTCTCCTCCTATGGCTACACCTTC. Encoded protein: CASSGFVSSYGYTF.

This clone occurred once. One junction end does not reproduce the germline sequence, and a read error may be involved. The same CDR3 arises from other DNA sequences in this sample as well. This CDR3 reads CASSPVGGDYGYTF. The DNA of the CDR3 is TGTGCCAGCAGCCCTGTCGGAGGAGACTATGGCTACACTTTC. This chain joins TRBV7-3 and TRBJ1-2; D remains ambiguous. The CDR3 is 14 residues long. Germline CDR1 is SGHTA and CDR2 is FQGTGA.

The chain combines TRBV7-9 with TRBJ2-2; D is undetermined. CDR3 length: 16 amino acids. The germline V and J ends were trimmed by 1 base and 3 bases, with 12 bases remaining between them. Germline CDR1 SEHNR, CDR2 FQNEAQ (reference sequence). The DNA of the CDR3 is TGTGCCAGCAGCTTAGTGTGGCAGGCCGACACCGGGGAGCTGTTTTTT. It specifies CASSLVWQADTGELFF.

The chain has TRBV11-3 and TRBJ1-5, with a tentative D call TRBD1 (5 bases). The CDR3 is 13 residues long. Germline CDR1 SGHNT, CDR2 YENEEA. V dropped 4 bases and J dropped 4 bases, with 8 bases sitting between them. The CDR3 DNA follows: TGTGCCAGCAGCTCAGGGAATAATCAGCCCCAGCATTTT. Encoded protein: CASSSGNNQPQHF.

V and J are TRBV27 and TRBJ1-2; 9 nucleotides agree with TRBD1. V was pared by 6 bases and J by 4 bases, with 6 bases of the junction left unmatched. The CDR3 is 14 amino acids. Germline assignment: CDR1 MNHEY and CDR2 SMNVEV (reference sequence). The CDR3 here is CASSPTGGFYGYTF. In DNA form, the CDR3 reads TGTGCCAGCAGCCCGACAGGGGGATTCTATGGCTACACCTTC.